The 11 T cell receptor beta chains given below trace back to one sample, sequenced in a study of CD8+CD57+ T cells in acquired aplastic anemia (dated by TCRdb to the late 2010s). TCRdb records Illumina HiSeq 2000 as the sequencer. TCR beta VDJ combination and CDR3 sequence profiling used genomic DNA as the template. TCRdb reprocessing: public reads trimmed at Q25 with fastp, clones called with MiXCR, in-frame beta chains kept. Each CDR3 protein appears once, grouped with its most common genes and DNA. This sample has 150,000 to 200,000 distinct CDR3 sequences in its table, and roughly 40% of those were observed once. The ten most abundant clones make up 1.1% of the sample. The sample comprised sorted CD4+, CD8+, or CD8+CD57+ T cells (not recorded which) from PBMCs. These receptors were obtained from a human donor in good health.

With respect to this clonotype: A clone one base away is much larger, so this may be a read error. The chain couples TRBV11-2 to TRBJ2-1; 7 nucleotides line up with TRBD2. The CDR3 totals 11 residues. Germline V gene lookup returns CDR1 SGHAT and CDR2 FQNNGV. V lost 1 base, J lost 12 bases, and 0 bases stayed unmatched. CDR3 in amino acids: CASSLGGGQFF. The DNA for the CDR3 is TGTGCCAGCAGCTTAGGCGGGGGGCAGTTCTTC.

This clonotype was detected many times. This chain joins TRBV20-1 and TRBJ1-5; tentatively, D is TRBD1 (5 bases). Germline V gene lookup returns CDR1 DFQATT and CDR2 SNEGSKA (reference sequence). V lost 3 bases and J 0 bases, leaving 12 bases between the germline ends. The CDR3 totals 15 residues. CDR3 sequence (DNA): TGCAGTGCTAGGGGACCGAGGGATAGCAATCAGCCCCAGCATTTT. Amino acid sequence: CSARGPRDSNQPQHF.

This chain uses TRBV19 with TRBJ1-4; 7 nucleotides line up with TRBD1. The CDR3 consists of 15 residues. Trimming took 4 bases from V and 4 from J; bases not matched to a gene: 6. The germline V gene encodes CDR1 LNHDA and CDR2 SQIVND (reference sequence). The CDR3 DNA reads as TGTGCCAGTAGTACCGCCGGGACAGTTAATGAAAAACTGTTTTTT. Translation: CASSTAGTVNEKLFF.

The rearrangement uses TRBV20-1 and TRBJ2-1; D unclear. The CDR3 runs to 14 residues. Looked up from germline, CDR1 is DFQATT and CDR2 is SNEGSKA (reference sequence). The V and J ends lost 8 bases and 5 bases respectively, with 19 bases between them. CDR3: CSISRAGDHNEQFF. The CDR3 DNA sequence: TGCAGTATCTCCCGGGCTGGTGACCACAATGAGCAGTTCTTC.

The V call is TRBV2, the J call TRBJ1-2; maybe TRBD1 (6 bases). V lost 5 bases and J lost 5, with 12 bases in between. CDR1 SNHLY and CDR2 FYNNEI come from the germline V gene. The length of the CDR3 is 13 residues. The chain's CDR3 is CASSTDRGYGYTF. For the CDR3, the DNA is TGTGCCAGCAGTACGGACAGAGGATATGGCTACACCTTC.

V is TRBV9 and J is TRBJ2-1, with D possibly matching TRBD2 (6 bases). Trimming took off 10 bases at V and 7 bases at J, with 12 bases between the two ends. CDR3 length: 11 amino acids. The germline CDR1 and CDR2 sequences are SGDLS and YYNGEE. As DNA, the CDR3 is TGTGCCGGAGGGCCAGGAAATGAGCAGTTCTTC. Its translation is CAGGPGNEQFF.

The chain couples TRBV15 to TRBJ1-6; tentatively, D is TRBD1 (6 bases). Germline V CDR1 and CDR2: LNHNV, YYDKDF (reference sequence). The CDR3 runs 16 residues. With 5 bases removed from V and 6 bases from J, the gap between germline ends came to 17 bases. This CDR3 reads CATSGFGGRGNSPLHF. The CDR3 nucleotides are TGTGCCACCAGCGGCTTCGGGGGGCGCGGTAATTCACCCCTCCACTTT.

This clonotype was counted many times. The genes are TRBV10-3 and TRBJ2-2, with no clear D. V was clipped by 3 bases and J by 5 bases, with 10 bases between them. The germline CDR1 and CDR2 sequences are ENHRY and SYGVKD. The CDR3 spans 14 residues. CDR3 protein: CAISDASPTGELFF. The CDR3 region has the DNA TGTGCCATCAGTGATGCGTCCCCGACCGGGGAGCTGTTTTTT.

Turning to this clonotype: A read error may be the cause here, since a much bigger clone is one base away. The chain is built from TRBV5-6 and TRBJ2-1, with D hard to call. The germline CDR1 and CDR2 sequences are SGHDT and YYEEEE. The CDR3 contains 11 residues. The CDR3: CASSLGEEQLF. CDR3 nucleotide sequence: TGTGCCAGCAGCTTAGGAGAAGAGCAGCTCTTC.

A note on this clonotype: This may be a read error: a much more frequent sequence differs by one nucleotide. The chain employs TRBV11-2 and TRBJ2-1; D gene unclear. Per germline, CDR1 SGHAT and CDR2 FQNNGV. The CDR3 loop spans 15 amino acids. In DNA form, the CDR3 reads TGTGCCGGCAGCTTAGACGGGCAGGTCTACAATGAGCAGTTCTTC. Its protein is CAGSLDGQVYNEQFF.

Of note for this clonotype: A read error may explain this, as a much larger clone is one base away. The CDR3 reads CANSFQGFTEAFF. CDR3 sequence (DNA): TGCGCCAACAGCTTCCAGGGTTTCACTGAAGCTTTCTTT. V is TRBV5-1 and J is TRBJ1-1; D might be TRBD1 (5 bases). CDR1 is SGHRS and CDR2 is YFSETQ in the germline V gene. This CDR3 region has 13 residues. Supplemented by reference TRBV5-1 and TRBJ1-1, the full variable domain reads KAGVTQTPRYLIKTRGQQVTLSCSPISGHRSVSWYQQTPGQGLQFLFEYFSETQRNKGNFPGRFSGRQFSNSRSEMNVSTLELGDSALYLCANSFQGFTEAFFGQGTRLTVV.